A selection of T cell receptor beta chains follows, all from one sample in a study of tumour-infiltrating T cells in Burkitt lymphoma. The repertoire was sequenced with immunoSEQ multiplex PCR; TCRdb's copy has only in-frame clones and lacks some. The sample contains 13,000 or so clones, 65% to 90% of which appear only once. Sequencing was carried out using tumor tissue. The origin of the receptors is a human donor with diffuse large B-cell lymphoma. Each CDR3 is given with its conserved first and last residue. A D gene is named only where the DNA matches it firmly. Clone size is stated in some rows and not others, as once, few, many or a class when expanded.

V,J,size,length,D,CDR3,DNA
TRBV2,TRBJ2-7,-,13,-,CASSERGNYEQYF,TGTGCCAGCAGTGAAAGGGGAAACTACGAGCAGTACTTC
TRBV19,TRBJ1-1,-,17,TRBD1,CASSTRDRGLMNTEAFF,TGTGCCAGTAGTACCCGGGACAGGGGCCTCATGAACACTGAAGCTTTCTTT
TRBV4-2,TRBJ1-4,-,14,TRBD1,CASREGGAGEKLFF,TGTGCCAGCAGGGAAGGGGGCGCAGGTGAAAAACTGTTTTTT
TRBV9,TRBJ2-3,-,14,TRBD2,CASSSSGSTDTQYF,TGTGCCAGCAGCTCTAGCGGGAGCACAGATACGCAGTATTTT
TRBV7-6,TRBJ1-1,-,14,-,CASSLALVNTEAFF,TGTGCCAGCAGCTTAGCGCTGGTGAACACTGAAGCTTTCTTT
TRBV15,TRBJ1-1,-,14,TRBD1,CATSRDRGDREAFF,TGTGCCACCAGCAGAGATCGCGGGGACAGGGAAGCTTTCTTT
TRBV14,TRBJ2-5,few,12,-,CASSQVLETQYF,TGTGCCAGCAGCCAAGTGTTGGAGACCCAGTACTTC
TRBV5-8,TRBJ1-1,-,14,-,CASSFTVGNTEAFF,TGTGCCAGCAGTTTTACGGTTGGGAACACTGAAGCTTTCTTT
TRBV6-6,TRBJ1-1,-,11,-,CASSYDTEAFF,TGTGCCAGCAGTTACGACACCGAAGCTTTCTTT
TRBV2,TRBJ2-2,-,15,-,CASSPGLLYGGELFF,TGTGCCAGCAGCCCGGGCCTCCTTTATGGCGGGGAGCTGTTTTTT
TRBV6-5,TRBJ1-5,few,16,-,CASSYSGQGLHQPQHF,TGTGCCAGCAGTTACTCGGGGCAGGGACTCCATCAGCCCCAGCATTTT
TRBV19,TRBJ1-5,-,16,TRBD1,CASSIGILTGAQPQHF,TGTGCCAGTAGTATTGGGATTCTGACAGGGGCTCAGCCCCAGCATTTT
TRBV5-1,TRBJ2-1,-,15,-,CASSLGLEASNEQFF,TGCGCCAGCAGCTTGGGACTAGAAGCAAGCAATGAGCAGTTCTTC
TRBV27,TRBJ2-2,-,16,TRBD2,CASSLKTGGNTGELFF,TGTGCCAGCAGTCTCAAAACGGGGGGGAACACCGGGGAGCTGTTTTTT
TRBV14,TRBJ2-7,-,17,-,CASSQEQPLTASYEQYF,TGTGCCAGCAGCCAAGAACAACCGCTTACTGCTTCCTACGAGCAGTACTTC
TRBV5-1,TRBJ2-7,-,15,-,CASSPMSGGTYEQYF,TGCGCCAGCAGCCCCATGTCGGGGGGCACCTACGAGCAGTACTTC
TRBV6-5,TRBJ2-2,once,16,TRBD1,CASSYQGATNTGELFF,TGTGCCAGCAGTTACCAGGGGGCTACCAACACCGGGGAGCTGTTTTTT
TRBV6-5,TRBJ1-1,-,12,-,CASSYRGGGAFF,TGTGCCAGCAGTTACAGGGGAGGGGGAGCTTTCTTT
TRBV2,TRBJ1-3,once,13,-,CASNEGLGNTIYF,TGTGCCAGTAACGAGGGGCTTGGAAACACCATATATTTT
TRBV5-4,TRBJ2-7,-,16,TRBD2,CASSLGGDWRSYEQYF,TGTGCCAGCAGCCTGGGGGGGGACTGGCGTTCCTACGAGCAGTACTTC
TRBV5-1,TRBJ1-1,few,13,-,CASSLLSDTEAFF,TGCGCCAGCAGCTTGTTATCTGACACTGAAGCTTTCTTT
TRBV23-1,TRBJ1-3,once,15,-,CASSLRGQNGNTIYF,TGCGCCAGCAGCCTTCGGGGGCAAAATGGAAACACCATATATTTT
TRBV5-5,TRBJ2-2,-,15,-,CASSLTVSNTGELFF,TGTGCCAGCAGCTTGACAGTCTCGAACACCGGGGAGCTGTTTTTT
TRBV29-1,TRBJ2-3,once,15,-,CSVIPRQDSTDTQYF,TGCAGCGTAATTCCTCGACAGGATAGCACAGATACGCAGTATTTT
TRBV27,TRBJ2-7,-,14,TRBD2,CASSFIAGGYEQYF,TGTGCCAGCAGTTTTATAGCGGGAGGCTACGAGCAGTACTTC
TRBV18,TRBJ2-4,-,14,-,CASSPDIAKNIQYF,TGTGCCAGCTCACCGGACATTGCCAAAAACATTCAGTACTTC
TRBV5-1,TRBJ2-1,-,14,-,CASTPDMPYNEQFF,TGCGCCAGCACTCCGGACATGCCATACAATGAGCAGTTCTTC
TRBV6-1,TRBJ2-1,-,15,TRBD2,CASSLRASGGNEQFF,TGTGCCAGCAGTCTAAGGGCTAGCGGGGGAAATGAGCAGTTCTTC
TRBV10-3,TRBJ2-7,-,15,TRBD2,CAISESSGGSYEQYF,TGTGCCATCAGTGAGTCTAGCGGGGGTTCCTACGAGCAGTACTTC
TRBV5-5,TRBJ2-6,-,16,-,CASSLTGTSGANVLTF,TGTGCCAGCAGCTTGACCGGGACCTCTGGGGCCAACGTCCTGACTTTC
TRBV27,TRBJ1-5,-,14,TRBD1,CASSQGGAAQPQHF,TGTGCCAGCAGTCAAGGGGGCGCAGCTCAGCCCCAGCATTTT
TRBV21-1,TRBJ1-4,-,15,-,CASSKAPGNNEKLFF,TGTGCCAGCAGCAAAGCACCGGGGAACAACGAAAAACTGTTTTTT
TRBV6-5,TRBJ1-1,-,14,-,CASRGTERNTEAFF,TGTGCCAGCAGGGGTACAGAGAGGAACACTGAAGCTTTCTTT
TRBV5-6,TRBJ2-6,once,18,TRBD1,CASSGRDRGTSGANVLTF,TGTGCCAGCAGCGGCCGGGACAGGGGAACCTCTGGGGCCAACGTCCTGACTTTC
TRBV6-5,TRBJ2-2,-,12,-,CASKGLTGELFF,TGTGCCAGCAAGGGATTAACCGGGGAGCTGTTTTTT
TRBV29-1,TRBJ1-1,-,14,-,CSALGQGKRNEAFF,TGCAGCGCTCTGGGCCAGGGGAAGCGCAATGAAGCTTTCTTT
TRBV18,TRBJ1-6,-,15,TRBD1,CASSPLQGADSPLHF,TGTGCCAGCTCACCCCTTCAGGGGGCGGACTCACCCCTCCACTTT
TRBV19,TRBJ2-1,-,13,-,CATMDGVYNEQFF,TGTGCCACGATGGACGGGGTTTACAATGAGCAGTTCTTC
TRBV6-5,TRBJ1-1,-,12,-,CASGEMNTEAFF,TGTGCCAGCGGGGAGATGAACACTGAAGCTTTCTTT
TRBV5-4,TRBJ2-3,-,14,-,CASSLSIGEDTQYF,TGTGCCAGCAGCTTGTCCATTGGGGAAGATACGCAGTATTTT
TRBV5-1,TRBJ1-2,-,15,TRBD1,CASSPGTGDLYGYTF,TGCGCCAGCAGCCCCGGGACAGGGGACCTCTATGGCTACACCTTC
TRBV19,TRBJ2-7,few,14,TRBD2,CASIDAGGSDEQYF,TGTGCCAGTATCGACGCGGGGGGCAGCGACGAGCAGTACTTC
TRBV29-1,TRBJ1-2,-,13,-,CSAFSDREKGYTF,TGCAGCGCATTCTCGGACAGAGAAAAAGGCTACACCTTC
TRBV7-8,TRBJ2-7,-,18,TRBD2,CASSPFGTSGSRPYEQYF,TGTGCCAGCAGCCCCTTCGGGACTAGCGGGAGTAGGCCCTACGAGCAGTACTTC
TRBV9,TRBJ2-7,-,14,-,CASSVGEGVDEQYF,TGTGCCAGCAGCGTAGGGGAGGGGGTAGACGAGCAGTACTTC
TRBV27,TRBJ2-7,-,19,-,CASSLSLWGRGAASYEQYF,TGTGCCAGCAGTTTAAGTCTTTGGGGACGGGGGGCAGCCTCCTACGAGCAGTACTTC
TRBV15,TRBJ1-1,-,12,-,CATRWGNTEAFF,TGTGCCACCAGATGGGGAAATACTGAAGCTTTCTTT
TRBV7-6,TRBJ1-6,-,16,-,CASSLSGYGDNSPLHF,TGTGCCAGCAGCTTATCTGGGTATGGAGATAATTCACCCCTCCACTTT
TRBV2,TRBJ2-1,-,18,-,CASNELSGSRNRYNEQFF,TGTGCCAGCAATGAGCTATCCGGGTCCCGAAATAGATACAATGAGCAGTTCTTC
TRBV15,TRBJ2-1,-,14,-,CATRPGLTYNEQFF,TGTGCCACTAGACCGGGACTTACCTACAATGAGCAGTTCTTC
TRBV9,TRBJ1-1,-,13,-,CASSVEGLDEAFF,TGTGCCAGCAGCGTAGAAGGGCTAGATGAAGCTTTCTTT
TRBV11-2,TRBJ1-1,-,13,-,CASSSATEIEAFF,TGTGCCAGCAGCTCAGCGACGGAAATAGAAGCTTTCTTT
TRBV14,TRBJ1-3,once,12,-,CASSFSSDTIYF,TGTGCCAGCAGTTTCTCAAGTGACACCATATATTTT
TRBV2,TRBJ1-2,-,14,-,CASSEIGSGFGYTF,TGTGCCAGCAGTGAGATAGGTTCGGGGTTTGGCTACACCTTC
TRBV15,TRBJ1-1,-,14,-,CATSRDLVNTEAFF,TGTGCCACCAGCAGAGATCTGGTGAACACTGAAGCTTTCTTT
TRBV14,TRBJ2-3,-,13,-,CASSQDLTDTQYF,TGTGCCAGCAGCCAAGATCTTACAGATACGCAGTATTTT
TRBV11-2,TRBJ2-1,few,14,TRBD2,CASSPGLAGGEQFF,TGTGCCAGCAGCCCCGGACTAGCGGGGGGCGAGCAGTTCTTC
TRBV9,TRBJ2-7,-,14,-,CASSVEGRSYEQYF,TGTGCCAGCAGCGTAGAAGGCCGCTCCTACGAGCAGTACTTC
TRBV7-6,TRBJ1-1,-,14,-,CASSPRAGNTEAFF,TGTGCCAGCAGCCCCCGGGCTGGGAACACTGAAGCTTTCTTT
TRBV19,TRBJ2-1,-,15,-,CASTPDGSSYNEQFF,TGTGCCAGTACCCCCGACGGGAGCTCCTACAATGAGCAGTTCTTC